Shown below are 29 T cell receptor beta chains from a single sample sequenced in a study of human T cells and chemical hapten exposure. The time point: healthy volunteer bleed at 6 weeks. Unseparated into fractions, whole blood served as the source from which total RNA was extracted. Each CDR3 protein gets one entry after TCRdb re-called the RACE reads with MiXCR. Among about 80,000 distinct CDR3 sequences listed, approximately 8.6% were seen once. Specimen: whole blood. All receptors derive from a female donor in good health. Some clones in this sample may be carry-over from other donors' samples.

A few counts support this clonotype. The V and J genes are TRBV20-1 and TRBJ1-5, with a weak D call TRBD1 (6 bases). The V gene's germline CDR1 is DFQATT and CDR2 SNEGSKA (reference sequence). The CDR3 has 16 amino acids. V lost 5 bases and J 0 bases, leaving 17 bases between the germline ends. The CDR3 sequence: CSAARGGIHSNQPQHF. The CDR3 DNA reads as TGCAGTGCTGCCCGGGGGGGCATTCATAGCAATCAGCCCCAGCATTTT.

The table lists this clonotype with a few counts. The J gene is TRBJ2-7, the V gene TRBV28; a weak D match, TRBD1 (6 bases). The V end lost 7 bases, the J end lost 2 bases, and 12 bases lay between the germline ends. The CDR3 has 13 residues. CDR1 and CDR2 from the germline V gene are MDHEN and SYDVKM. DNA for the CDR3: TGTGCCAGCACTAGGACAGAAACCTACGAGCAGTACTTC. It yields the protein CASTRTETYEQYF.

This clonotype was counted ten times or more. The rearrangement joins TRBV5-1 to TRBJ1-2; the D is unclear. The germline CDR1 and CDR2 sequences are SGHRS and YFSETQ. Trimming shortened V by 0 bases and J by 3 bases, and 12 bases separated the two germline ends. This CDR3 has 15 amino acids. The CDR3 coding sequence is TGCGCCAGCAGCTTGGAAGGTTCCCGCTACTATGGCTACACCTTC. It yields the protein CASSLEGSRYYGYTF.

This clonotype was detected ten times or more. Written as DNA, the CDR3 is TGTGCCAGCAGGAGGGGGGCCTCTGGGGCCAACGTCCTGACTTTC. Its protein product is CASRRGASGANVLTF. This sequence joins TRBV6-5 and TRBJ2-6; the D call may be TRBD1 or TRBD2 (6 bases each). With 6 bases removed from V and 0 bases from J, the gap between germline ends came to 9 bases. CDR1 is MNHEY and CDR2 is SVGAGI in the germline V gene. The CDR3 has 15 residues.

This clonotype was seen ten or more times. V gene TRBV4-2 combines with J gene TRBJ1-4, with D possibly TRBD1 on 6 matching bases. Trimming removed 0 bases at V and 0 bases at J, with 14 bases between. The CDR3 covers 18 residues. Germline V gene sequence: CDR1 LGHNA, CDR2 YNFKEQ. As DNA, the CDR3 is TGTGCCAGCAGCCAAGAGTGGCAGGGGATATCAACTAATGAAAAACTGTTTTTT. Protein: CASSQEWQGISTNEKLFF.

This clonotype has just a few counts. The chain carries TRBV27 and TRBJ2-5; 11 bases agree with TRBD2. With V trimmed by 7 bases and J by 4 bases, 8 bases remained unmatched. CDR3 length: 15 amino acids. CDR1 is MNHEY, CDR2 SMNVEV, per germline (reference sequence). The CDR3 bases are TGTGCCAGCACGCGACTAGCGGGGTCCGGAGAGACCCAGTACTTC. Translation: CASTRLAGSGETQYF.

The rearrangement joins TRBV7-8 to TRBJ1-1; D remains unclear. From germline, CDR1 is SGHVS and CDR2 FQNEAQ. There are 13 residues in the CDR3. Deletions cut 2 bases from V and 0 bases from J, with 4 bases between. The CDR3 sequence: CASSLFVNTEAFF. For the CDR3, the DNA is TGTGCCAGCAGCTTATTCGTGAACACTGAAGCTTTCTTT.

The chain employs TRBV5-1 and TRBJ1-5, with D perhaps TRBD1 (5 bases). The CDR3 totals 14 residues. Trimming left V 4 bases short and J 6 bases short, with 14 bases between. Germline assignment: CDR1 SGHRS and CDR2 YFSETQ. Here the CDR3 DNA reads TGCGCCAGCAGCCTGGACGGGGGAAGTCAGCCCCAGCATTTT. Amino acid sequence: CASSLDGGSQPQHF.

This clonotype came up many times. V gene TRBV12-3 or TRBV12-4 combines with J gene TRBJ2-7; TRBD1 agrees at 7 bases. CDR3 size: 13 residues. With V trimmed by 0 bases and J by 6 bases, 2 bases remained unmatched. The CDR3 reads CASSLAAGGEQYF. CDR3 DNA sequence: TGTGCCAGCAGTTTAGCGGCAGGGGGCGAGCAGTACTTC.

This clonotype came up many times. The chain joins TRBV7-9 to TRBJ1-3, with a weak D call TRBD1 (6 bases). The V gene's germline CDR1 is SEHNR and CDR2 FQNEAQ (reference sequence). The CDR3 length is 18 residues. V shed 1 base and J shed 0 bases, with 16 bases lying between them. CDR3 region: CASSLGYHRVASGNTIYF. The CDR3 DNA follows: TGTGCCAGCAGCTTAGGGTATCACAGGGTGGCCTCTGGAAACACCATATATTTT.

This clonotype was counted between two and nine times. The chain is built from TRBV29-1 and TRBJ2-5; a weak D match, TRBD1 (5 bases). Trimming pared 6 bases from V and 5 bases from J, leaving 22 bases between. The germline V gene encodes CDR1 SQVTM and CDR2 ANQGSEA. The CDR3 extends over 15 amino acids. The CDR3 sequence: CSVQPGSGERETQYF. In DNA form, the CDR3 reads TGCAGCGTCCAACCAGGGTCGGGCGAGAGGGAGACCCAGTACTTC.

This clonotype has at least ten counts. The CDR3 bases are TGTGCCACCAGTGGGGGCAATCAGCCCCAGCATTTT. Translating it yields CATSGGNQPQHF. V is TRBV24-1 and J is TRBJ1-5; D is unresolved. Between the trimmed V and J ends, which lost 5 bases and 2 bases, there was a span of 3 bases. This CDR3 is 12 amino acids long. The germline V gene has CDR1 KGHDR and CDR2 SFDVKD.

This clonotype was recorded at least ten times. The CDR3 DNA sequence: TGTGCCAGCAGTTTAGTGAAAGAGACCCAGTACTTC. As protein: CASSLVKETQYF. The chain joins TRBV12-3 or TRBV12-4 to TRBJ2-5; D is ambiguous. The V end lost 1 base, the J end lost 3 bases, and 3 bases lay between the germline ends. There are 12 residues in the CDR3.

This clonotype was observed a few times. The rearrangement joins TRBV2 to TRBJ2-4, with 7 nucleotides matching TRBD1. The trim removed 7 bases at V and 0 bases at J, leaving 6 bases unmatched. The length of the CDR3 is 15 residues. The germline V gene has CDR1 SNHLY and CDR2 FYNNEI. The CDR3 sequence is CASKVTGLAKNIQYF. CDR3 coding DNA: TGTGCCAGCAAGGTGACAGGGCTAGCCAAAAACATTCAGTACTTC.

The genes are TRBV7-3 and TRBJ2-1; D possibly corresponds to TRBD2 (6 bases). Germline lookup yields CDR1 SGHTA and CDR2 FQGTGA. V was cut by 2 bases and J by 9 bases, with 14 bases left in between. This CDR3 comprises 14 residues. The CDR3 nucleotides read TGTGCCAGCAGCTTACTAGGGCAGGGAGGTGAGCAGTTCTTC. Its translation is CASSLLGQGGEQFF.

This clonotype was seen repeatedly, ten times or more. CDR3 protein: CASSPRLGATTEAFF. The CDR3 region has the DNA TGTGCCAGCAGCCCCAGGCTGGGGGCGACCACTGAAGCTTTCTTT. This chain uses TRBV9 with TRBJ1-1, with D perhaps matching TRBD1 (6 bases). The germline V and J ends were trimmed by 4 bases and 4 bases, with 17 bases remaining between them. The germline gives CDR1 SGDLS, CDR2 YYNGEE. CDR3 size: 15 residues. Full variable domain (remainder filled in from reference TRBV9 and TRBJ1-1): DSGVTQTPKHLITATGQRVTLRCSPRSGDLSVYWYQQSLDQGLQFLIQYYNGEERAKGNILERFSAQQFPDLHSELNLSSLELGDSALYFCASSPRLGATTEAFFGQGTRLTVV.

The chain couples TRBV25-1 to TRBJ2-2; 9 bases match TRBD1. The CDR3 is made up of 16 amino acids. Germline-derived CDR1 and CDR2 are MGHDK and SYGVNS. The ends lost 5 bases at V and 7 bases at J; junction bases unmatched: 11. This chain's CDR3 is CASSPRDRANFGELFF. The CDR3 DNA sequence: TGTGCCAGCAGTCCCCGGGACAGGGCTAATTTCGGGGAGCTGTTTTTT.

The chain combines TRBV12-3 or TRBV12-4 with TRBJ1-1, with D uncertain. This CDR3 contains 19 residues. Trimming took 3 bases from V and 1 from J, leaving 24 bases between them. The CDR3 region is CASSFSGLVGPPGNTEAFF. The CDR3 region has the DNA TGTGCCAGCAGTTTTTCGGGTTTAGTAGGTCCCCCGGGGAACACTGAAGCTTTCTTT.

This clonotype was seen repeatedly, ten times or more. This sequence joins TRBV6-5 and TRBJ1-2, with 7 bases aligning to TRBD1. CDR3 length: 13 amino acids. The germline CDR1 and CDR2 sequences are MNHEY and SVGAGI. V was pared by 6 bases and J by 4 bases, with 5 bases of the junction left unmatched. Written as DNA, the CDR3 is TGTGCCAGCAGCCGTGGGACAGCCTATGGCTACACCTTC. The encoded protein is CASSRGTAYGYTF.

This clonotype was seen at least ten times. In DNA form, the CDR3 reads TGTGCCAGCAGCGTAGGGGGACAGGGAGGGCGCGGTGAAAAACTGTTTTTT. This translates into CASSVGGQGGRGEKLFF. The chain has TRBV9 and TRBJ1-4; 9 positions agree with TRBD1. There are 17 residues in the CDR3. Losses at the gene ends were 0 bases for V and 7 bases for J; bases not matched to a gene: 10. Germline V gives CDR1 SGDLS, CDR2 YYNGEE.

This clonotype was seen at least ten times. J is TRBJ1-2 and V is TRBV3-1; 7 bases are a match to TRBD1. The CDR3 totals 18 residues. The junction had 17 bases not matched to a gene; V was cut back by 4 bases and J by 3 bases. CDR1 and CDR2 from the germline V gene are LGHDT and YNNKEL (reference sequence). Here the CDR3 reads CASSPRGGWRGLDYGYTF. CDR3 nucleotides: TGTGCCAGCAGCCCGCGGGGGGGGTGGAGGGGGCTCGACTATGGCTACACCTTC. Full variable domain (missing parts from reference TRBV3-1 and TRBJ1-2): DTAVSQTPKYLVTQMGNDKSIKCEQNLGHDTMYWYKQDSKKFLKIMFSYNNKELIINETVPNRFSPKSPDKAHLNLHINSLELGDSAVYFCASSPRGGWRGLDYGYTFGSGTRLTVV.

This clonotype has a handful of counts. J is TRBJ1-5 and V is TRBV19, with TRBD1 as a possible D gene (5 bases). Germline CDR1 is LNHDA and CDR2 is SQIVND (reference sequence). V shed 8 bases and J shed 11 bases, with 19 bases lying between them. CDR3 length: 13 amino acids. This chain's CDR3 is CASAGTALVAQHF. The CDR3 bases are TGTGCCAGTGCCGGGACGGCCTTAGTGGCCCAGCATTTT.

This clonotype has ten or more counts. The chain links TRBV5-1 to TRBJ2-6; D uncertain. Germline lookup yields CDR1 SGHRS and CDR2 YFSETQ. The CDR3 runs 15 residues. V was clipped by 4 bases and J by 0 bases, with 8 bases between them. The CDR3 sequence: CASSLGASGANVLTF. CDR3 sequence (DNA): TGCGCCAGCAGCCTCGGAGCCTCTGGGGCCAACGTCCTGACTTTC.

As concerns this clonotype: An end of the junction differs from the germline gene, which may be a read error. This CDR3 reads CATSRKQGALQEAQYF. In DNA, the CDR3 is TGTGCCACCAGCAGAAAACAGGGGGCGTTACAAGAGGCCCAGTACTTC. This chain joins TRBV15 and TRBJ2-5; 9 nucleotides line up with TRBD1. This CDR3 spans 16 amino acids. Germline lookup yields CDR1 LNHNV and CDR2 YYDKDF (reference sequence).

This clonotype was recorded many times. The chain employs TRBV20-1 and TRBJ2-3; the D is unclear. The CDR3 is made up of 12 amino acids. Germline CDR1 DFQATT, CDR2 SNEGSKA (reference sequence). Trimming pared 5 bases from V and 0 bases from J, leaving 6 bases between. The CDR3 sequence is CSAPRSTDTQYF. The CDR3 DNA sequence: TGCAGTGCTCCCCGGAGCACAGATACGCAGTATTTT.

This clonotype was seen many times. V and J are TRBV20-1 and TRBJ1-1; D not resolved. Trimming took off 6 bases at V and 7 bases at J, with 18 bases between the two ends. The CDR3 has 13 amino acids. Germline CDR1 reads DFQATT; CDR2 reads SNEGSKA (reference sequence). The CDR3 is CSARAFGQVEAFF. Written as DNA, the CDR3 is TGCAGTGCCCGCGCTTTCGGGCAGGTTGAAGCTTTCTTT.

Remarks on this clonotype: A read error is possible here, since a much larger clone lies one base away. The chain is built from TRBV20-1 and TRBJ2-7, with D perhaps being TRBD1 or TRBD2 (5 bases each). This CDR3 is 15 amino acids long. Germline CDR1 is DFQATT and CDR2 is SNEGSKA (reference sequence). CDR3 in DNA: TGCAGTGCTGACTCCGGGACCGAGAGCTCCGACGAGCAGTACTTC. Translating it yields CSADSGTESSDEQYF.

A note on this clonotype: At one boundary the junction diverges from the germline segment, which might be a read error. The J gene is TRBJ2-7, the V gene TRBV7-8; 9 bases are shared with TRBD1. Germline V gives CDR1 SGHVS, CDR2 FQNEAQ. This CDR3 has 14 residues. The CDR3 nucleotides are TGTGCCAGCAGCTGGACAGGGGAGGGTGGGGAGCAGTACTTT. This gives the protein CASSWTGEGGEQYF.

This clonotype showed up many times. J is TRBJ2-5 and V is TRBV13; D gene uncertain. Trimming shortened V by 5 bases and J by 4 bases, and 11 bases separated the two germline ends. Per the germline V gene, CDR1 is PRHDT and CDR2 is FYEKMQ (reference sequence). The CDR3 is 13 amino acids. The CDR3 spells CASSASPPETQYF. The CDR3 DNA reads as TGTGCCAGCAGCGCTAGTCCCCCAGAGACCCAGTACTTC.